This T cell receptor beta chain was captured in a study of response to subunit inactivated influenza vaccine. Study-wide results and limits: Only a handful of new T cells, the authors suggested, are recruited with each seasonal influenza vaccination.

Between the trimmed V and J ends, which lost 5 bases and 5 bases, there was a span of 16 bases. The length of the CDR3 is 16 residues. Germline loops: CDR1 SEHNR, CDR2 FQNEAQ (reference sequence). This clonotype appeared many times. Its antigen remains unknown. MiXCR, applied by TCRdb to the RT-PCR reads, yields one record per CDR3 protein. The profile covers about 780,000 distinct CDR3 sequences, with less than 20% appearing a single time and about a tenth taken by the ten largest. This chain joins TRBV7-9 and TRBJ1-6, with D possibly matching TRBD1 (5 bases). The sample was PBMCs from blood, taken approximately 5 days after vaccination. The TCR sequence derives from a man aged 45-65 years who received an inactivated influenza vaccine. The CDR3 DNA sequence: TGTGCCAGCAGCGCAAAACCGGGACTAAATAATTCACCCCTCCACTTT. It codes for CASSAKPGLNNSPLHF.